Below, 10 T cell receptor beta chains from the same sample are listed, as sequenced in a study of shared clonotypes between healthy human individuals. CD45RO-negative, CCR7-selected cells formed the naive CD8 fraction, which excluded terminally differentiated effector memory CD45RA+ cells. Only in-frame clones appear in the TCRdb table, and some are missing; sequencing was by immunoSEQ multiplex PCR. The sample lists about 2.1 million clones, about 93% seen once, with more than 1.5% in the top ten. Material: naive CD8+ T cells from PBMCs. All receptors derive from a man aged 18 to 30 in good health. Some clones in this sample may be carry-over from other donors' samples.

The chain's CDR3 is CASSTPGLAGNEQFF. In DNA form, the CDR3 reads TGTGCCAGCAGCACACCGGGACTAGCAGGGAATGAGCAGTTCTTC. The genes are TRBV7-8 and TRBJ2-1, with 9 bases aligning to TRBD2. Per the germline V gene, CDR1 is SGHVS and CDR2 is FQNEAQ. The CDR3 runs to 15 residues. The V and J ends lost 5 bases and 7 bases, in that order; junction bases with no gene match: 9. Full variable domain (outside the CDR3, taken from reference TRBV7-8 and TRBJ2-1): GAGVSQSPRYKVAKRGQDVALRCDPISGHVSLFWYQQALGQGPEFLTYFQNEAQLDKSGLPSDRFFAERPEGSVSTLKIQRTQQEDSAVYLCASSTPGLAGNEQFFGPGTRLTVL.

The count of this clone is one. This sequence joins TRBV5-1 and TRBJ2-7; TRBD1 aligns across 12 bases. The CDR3 consists of 15 residues. With V trimmed by 2 bases and J by 7 bases, 7 bases remained unmatched. In germline, CDR1 is SGHRS, CDR2 YFSETQ. The chain's CDR3 is CASSLEGQGANEQYF. The CDR3 DNA reads TGCGCCAGCAGCTTAGAGGGACAGGGGGCGAATGAGCAGTACTTC.

This chain links TRBV7-2 with TRBJ2-1; D call uncertain. CDR1 is SGHTA and CDR2 is FQGNSA in the germline V gene. The CDR3 is 12 residues long. V dropped 5 bases and J dropped 6 bases, with 8 bases sitting between them. DNA of the CDR3: TGTGCCAGCAGCCCCCGGATCAATGAGCAGTTCTTC. This translates into CASSPRINEQFF.

V usage is TRBV13 and J usage is TRBJ2-7, with a weak D call TRBD1 (5 bases). This CDR3 spans 13 amino acids. V was pared by 4 bases and J by 1 base, with 8 bases between. Germline V gene data show CDR1 as PRHDT and CDR2 as FYEKMQ (reference sequence). In nucleotides, the CDR3 is TGTGCCAGCAGCTCCGCAGGGTCCTACGAGCAGTACTTC. Translating gives CASSSAGSYEQYF.

This chain uses TRBV28 with TRBJ2-3; 10 nucleotides line up with TRBD2. V dropped 2 bases and J dropped 5; count of bases not matched to a gene: 4. The CDR3 totals 15 residues. The germline V gene has CDR1 MDHEN and CDR2 SYDVKM. CDR3 sequence reads: CASSLILAGVDTQYF. The CDR3 DNA sequence: TGTGCCAGCAGTTTAATTCTAGCGGGAGTAGATACGCAGTATTTT.

The rearrangement links TRBV7-8 to TRBJ2-2; D gene ambiguous. This CDR3 is 16 amino acids long. The germline V gene encodes CDR1 SGHVS and CDR2 FQNEAQ. Trimming removed 0 bases at V and 5 bases at J, with 13 bases between. The CDR3 DNA sequence: TGTGCCAGCAGCTTAGCGCGTTTCCGGTCTACCGGGGAGCTGTTTTTT. Amino acid sequence: CASSLARFRSTGELFF.

The gene calls are TRBV29-1 and TRBJ1-2, with D unclear. The CDR3 extends over 15 amino acids. Germline V lookup: CDR1 SQVTM, CDR2 ANQGSEA. Between the trimmed V and J ends, which lost 6 bases and 2 bases, there was a span of 19 bases. Here the CDR3 DNA reads TGCAGCGTCGCCGAAACCTCCTTGCCCAACTATGGCTACACCTTC. Translated, it gives CSVAETSLPNYGYTF.

The CDR3: CASSYSNFRSSYEQYF. In DNA, the CDR3 is TGTGCCAGCAGTTACTCGAATTTCAGGAGCTCCTACGAGCAGTACTTC. The chain uses TRBV6-5 and TRBJ2-7; D gene ambiguous. Germline V gene data show CDR1 as MNHEY and CDR2 as SVGAGI. V lost 0 bases and J lost 0, with 12 bases in between. CDR3 length: 16 amino acids.

This rearrangement joins TRBV9 to TRBJ2-2; 7 positions match TRBD2. Trimming cost V 5 bases and J 5 bases; bases outside gene matches: 6. CDR3 size: 14 residues. Germline CDR1 and CDR2: SGDLS and YYNGEE. Written as DNA, the CDR3 is TGTGCCAGCAGGAGGGAGGGCCTAACCGGGGAGCTGTTTTTT. This encodes CASRREGLTGELFF.

As regards this clone: This CDR3 is also generated by other DNA sequences in the sample. V and J are TRBV9 and TRBJ2-1; no clear D gene. This CDR3 has 13 amino acids. Trimming removed 2 bases from V and 7 bases from J, with 10 bases in between. CDR1 SGDLS and CDR2 YYNGEE come from the germline V gene. The DNA of the CDR3 is TGTGCCAGCAGCGTCCACTTGGGGAATGAGCAGTTCTTC. Encoded protein: CASSVHLGNEQFF.